This is a list of T cell receptor beta chains from one sample in a study of cytomegalovirus exposure and HLA in healthy donors. Repertoires were generated with immunoSEQ multiplex PCR, while TCRdb's copy carries only in-frame clones and drops some. The table records about 100,000 clones, approximately 72% of them present only once. Material: PBMCs. The receptors here all came from a middle-aged woman in good health and CMV-seronegative. The CDR3 runs from the conserved cysteine through the conserved F or W. The D gene is left open where the match is weak. Only some rows state a clone size, as once, few, many or a class for expanded clones.

CDR3nt | CDR3aa | j_gene | abundance | d_gene | v_gene
TGTGCCAGCAGCGCCGGACAGGGTCGCTCTGGGGCCAACGTCCTGACTTTC | CASSAGQGRSGANVLTF | TRBJ2-6 | NA | TRBD1 | TRBV14
TGTGCCAGTGCGGGGCGGGTGGGCAATGAGCAGTTCTTC | CASAGRVGNEQFF | TRBJ2-1 | NA | NA | TRBV19
TGTGCCAGCAGCTCCCCCGGGACAGACAACACTGAAGCTTTCTTT | CASSSPGTDNTEAFF | TRBJ1-1 | NA | TRBD1 | TRBV6-5
TGTGCCAGCAGCTTAGATGGGTTCCGGCGGGGCTCTAGCACAGATACGCAGTATTTT | CASSLDGFRRGSSTDTQYF | TRBJ2-3 | NA | NA | TRBV11-2
TGTGCCGGAGGCTTATTTCGGGGGGCTCAAGAGACCCAGTACTTC | CAGGLFRGAQETQYF | TRBJ2-5 | NA | NA | TRBV7-9
TGTGCCAGCTCACCTTGGGGGGAGTCGTACAATGAGCAGTTCTTC | CASSPWGESYNEQFF | TRBJ2-1 | NA | NA | TRBV18
TGTGCCAGCAGGGGGCGGGGTAGTGATAATTCACCCCTCCACTTT | CASRGRGSDNSPLHF | TRBJ1-6 | NA | NA | TRBV2
TGTGCCAGCAGCTGCGCCGCCGGGGGGGTCCCTCTTCGGCGGGAAAAACTGTTTTTT | CASSCAAGGVPLRREKLFF | TRBJ1-4 | few | NA | TRBV7-9
TGCAGCGTTGAATACAGGGAAGGGGCCCAAGAGACCCAGTACTTC | CSVEYREGAQETQYF | TRBJ2-5 | NA | NA | TRBV29-1
TGTGCCTGGAGCCGAGGACAGATGAACACTGAAGCTTTCTTT | CAWSRGQMNTEAFF | TRBJ1-1 | NA | NA | TRBV30
TGTGCCAGCAGTTTGGGTAGTCTAGCGTTTAATGAGCAGTTCTTC | CASSLGSLAFNEQFF | TRBJ2-1 | NA | NA | TRBV6-4
TGTGCCAGCAGTGGTATACAGGGGTCGTGGCATTTT | CASSGIQGSWHF | TRBJ1-5 | NA | TRBD1 | TRBV6-1
TGTGCCAGCAGCGCTGGGACAGGGGGCTACGAGCAGTACTTC | CASSAGTGGYEQYF | TRBJ2-7 | NA | TRBD1 | TRBV9
TGCAGTGTGAGGGGAGGGCGACTGAACACTGAAGCTTTCTTT | CSVRGGRLNTEAFF | TRBJ1-1 | once | NA | TRBV29-1
TGTGCCAGCGCACTGCCAGGTCTAGAGACCCAGTACTTC | CASALPGLETQYF | TRBJ2-5 | NA | NA | TRBV28
TGTGCCAGCAGCTTAGCATCTAGCGGGAGGGGCACCGGGGAGCTGTTTTTT | CASSLASSGRGTGELFF | TRBJ2-2 | NA | TRBD2 | TRBV7-8
TGTGCCAGCAGCGCATTAGCGGGGCGCAACACCGGGGAGCTGTTTTTT | CASSALAGRNTGELFF | TRBJ2-2 | NA | TRBD2 | TRBV9
TGTGCCAGCTCACCACGGGGCGGGGAAGAGACCCAGTACTTC | CASSPRGGEETQYF | TRBJ2-5 | NA | NA | TRBV18
TGTGCCAGCAGCCCTGGATGGGGGGACAATGAGCAGTTCTTC | CASSPGWGDNEQFF | TRBJ2-1 | NA | NA | TRBV5-4
TGTGCCAGCAGCAGACAGGGGGCCGGGTCCTATGGCTACACCTTC | CASSRQGAGSYGYTF | TRBJ1-2 | NA | TRBD1 | TRBV7-9
TGTGCCAGCAGCTTGAGCGGGGGGTCTGGCACAGATACGCAGTATTTT | CASSLSGGSGTDTQYF | TRBJ2-3 | few | TRBD2 | TRBV7-9
TGTGCCAGCAGTCAGTATTATAGCAATCAGCCCCAGCATTTT | CASSQYYSNQPQHF | TRBJ1-5 | NA | NA | TRBV28
TGTGCCAGCAGCGGGGGACAGCGGACAGATACGCAGTATTTT | CASSGGQRTDTQYF | TRBJ2-3 | NA | TRBD1 | TRBV9
TGTGCCAGCAGCTTGACAGGACGAAATGAAAAACTGTTTTTT | CASSLTGRNEKLFF | TRBJ1-4 | few | NA | TRBV7-9
TGTGCCAGCAGCTTAGTCCTTCCCAGCTCCTACAATGAGCAGTTCTTC | CASSLVLPSSYNEQFF | TRBJ2-1 | NA | NA | TRBV7-2
TGTGCCAGCAGCTTCCCCCGGGACACCTACGAGCAGTACTTC | CASSFPRDTYEQYF | TRBJ2-7 | few | NA | TRBV7-9
TGTGCCAGCAGCGACCCTCTAGCGGGAGTTGTGAATGAGCAGTTCTTC | CASSDPLAGVVNEQFF | TRBJ2-1 | NA | TRBD2 | TRBV2